Detailed here is one TCR beta chain. Antigen unknown. The data derive from a study of cytomegalovirus exposure and HLA in healthy donors. Whole-study context: From 190 million or so T cells, an earlier analysis saw roughly 110 million unique TCR beta sequences. Study observations and caveats: The availability of immune exposure information extended only to CMV serostatus.

The PCR contained 60 Vbeta and 13 Jbeta primers. Using immunoSEQ multiplex PCR, the repertoire was profiled, and TCRdb retains in-frame clones only, with some absent. The sample lists roughly 98,000 clones; around 75% were seen once. This TCR derives from a man younger than 35 in good health and CMV-seropositive. Sequencing was done on a sample of PBMCs.

In nucleotides, the CDR3 is TGTGCCAGCAGCCAAGAAGGAGCGGGGCCCTGGGATACGCAGTATTTT. It translates to CASSQEGAGPWDTQYF. This sequence joins TRBV14 and TRBJ2-3; 7 bases are a match to TRBD2. Per germline, CDR1 SGHDN and CDR2 FVKESK. There are 16 residues in the CDR3. J was trimmed by 6 bases and V by 0 bases; bases with no gene match: 9.